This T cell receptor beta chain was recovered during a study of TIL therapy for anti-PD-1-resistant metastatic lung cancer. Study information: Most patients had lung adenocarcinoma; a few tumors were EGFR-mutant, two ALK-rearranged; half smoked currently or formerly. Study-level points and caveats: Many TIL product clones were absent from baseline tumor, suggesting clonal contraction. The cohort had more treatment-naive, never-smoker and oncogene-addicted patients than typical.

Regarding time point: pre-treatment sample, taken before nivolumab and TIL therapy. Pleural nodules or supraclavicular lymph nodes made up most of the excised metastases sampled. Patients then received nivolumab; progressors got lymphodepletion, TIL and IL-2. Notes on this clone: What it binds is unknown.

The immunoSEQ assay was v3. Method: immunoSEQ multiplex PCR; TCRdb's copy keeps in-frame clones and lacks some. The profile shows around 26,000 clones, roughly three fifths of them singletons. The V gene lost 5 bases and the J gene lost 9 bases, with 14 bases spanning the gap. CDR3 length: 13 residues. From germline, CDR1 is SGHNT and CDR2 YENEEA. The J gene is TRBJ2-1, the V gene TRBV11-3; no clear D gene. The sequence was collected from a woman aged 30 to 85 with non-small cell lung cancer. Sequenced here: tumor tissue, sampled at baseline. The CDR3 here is CASSQAWVGEQFF. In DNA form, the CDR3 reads TGTGCCAGCAGCCAGGCCTGGGTCGGTGAGCAGTTCTTC.